This T cell receptor beta chain comes out of a study of beta chain features in type 1 diabetes. Turning to the study itself: When patients were set against healthy donors, age, gender and cell yields were similar.

This clone was detected many times. Trimming stripped 2 bases from V and 2 bases from J, with 8 bases between. This CDR3 contains 13 residues. Germline V gene sequence: CDR1 SGHRS, CDR2 YFSETQ. The isolated RNA, all of it, was reverse transcribed, so expressed TCRB transcripts were what got sequenced. Profiled with immunoSEQ multiplex PCR; TCRdb holds only in-frame clones, not every one. Among some 150,000 clones listed, around 10% were seen once. The rearrangement links TRBV5-1 to TRBJ2-7, with D unclear. The sequenced sample consisted of central memory CD4+ T cells from blood. This clonotype was sampled from a man aged 18 to 29 in good health. The CDR3 loop is CASSFPDTYEQYF. For the CDR3, the DNA is TGCGCCAGCAGCTTTCCCGACACCTACGAGCAGTACTTC. The variable domain in full, completed from reference TRBV5-1 and TRBJ2-7, reads KAGVTQTPRYLIKTRGQQVTLSCSPISGHRSVSWYQQTPGQGLQFLFEYFSETQRNKGNFPGRFSGRQFSNSRSEMNVSTLELGDSALYLCASSFPDTYEQYFGPGTRLTVT.